Below are 30 T cell receptor beta chains sequenced from a single sample in a study of shared clonotypes between healthy human individuals (dated by TCRdb to the early 2020s). Libraries came from the immunoSEQ multiplex PCR assay. Held by TCRdb, this immuneACCESS table contains in-frame sequences only and omits some clones. Under half of the omission traces to an unresolved V gene where checked; the cause of the rest is unknown. The sample table holds 2.3 million or so clones, of which more than 85% were seen once. Of the sample, about 0.41% falls within the top ten clones. The specimen sequenced was naive CD4+ T cells from PBMCs. The cell subset or site tag for this specimen amounts to: CD45RA+ positively selected. The receptors here all came from a man aged 18 to 29 in good health. Some clones in this sample may be carry-over from other donors' samples.

This chain joins TRBV6-6 and TRBJ1-1; possible D gene TRBD1, 5 bases. The germline V gene encodes CDR1 MNHNY and CDR2 SVGAGI (reference sequence). The CDR3 has 11 residues. Trimming cost V 6 bases and J 8 bases, with 10 bases left between them. CDR3 sequence: CASSLRQEAFF. The CDR3 DNA reads as TGTGCCAGCAGCCTCCGACAGGAAGCTTTCTTT.

This clone was counted between two and nine times. This sequence joins TRBV6-5 and TRBJ2-1, with 7 positions matching TRBD2. Germline V gives CDR1 MNHEY, CDR2 SVGAGI. V lost 11 bases and J lost 5; bases outside the gene matches: 12. This CDR3 spans 14 amino acids. The CDR3 DNA follows: TGTGCCGTGCGAAGGCTAGCGGCCAACAATGAGCAGTTCTTC. Translated: CAVRRLAANNEQFF.

The chain links TRBV4-1 to TRBJ2-3, with TRBD2 matching 8 bases. Germline values: CDR1 MGHRA, CDR2 YSYEKL. The junction had 2 bases not matched to a gene; V was cut back by 2 bases and J by 1 base. The CDR3 consists of 15 residues. The CDR3 here is CASSQISGGTDTQYF. CDR3 DNA: TGCGCCAGCAGCCAAATTAGCGGGGGCACAGATACGCAGTATTTT.

Only one count was recorded for this clone. The chain is built from TRBV27 and TRBJ1-1, with 7 nucleotides matching TRBD1. The CDR3 is 15 residues long. Looked up from germline, CDR1 is MNHEY and CDR2 is SMNVEV (reference sequence). The V segment lost 6 bases and the J segment 5 bases; nucleotides outside the gene matches: 12. CDR3 sequence (DNA): TGTGCCAGCAGACCCGCCGGCAGGGGGAGGACTGAAGCTTTCTTT. It codes for CASRPAGRGRTEAFF.

This sequence joins TRBV10-3 and TRBJ2-3; 7 bases map to TRBD1. Trimming took 8 bases from V and 2 from J; bases not matched to a gene: 4. The CDR3 runs to 13 residues. Per the germline V gene, CDR1 is ENHRY and CDR2 is SYGVKD. CDR3 sequence reads: CAILGQATDTQYF. CDR3 bases: TGTGCCATCTTAGGACAGGCCACAGATACGCAGTATTTT.

The V call is TRBV5-1, the J call TRBJ2-3; D is possibly TRBD1 or TRBD2 (5 bases each). The CDR3 has 16 residues. Germline V gene lookup returns CDR1 SGHRS and CDR2 YFSETQ. Trimming stripped 8 bases from V and 2 bases from J, with 21 bases between. The DNA for the CDR3 is TGCGCCAGTAAGCAGTGGGACCTACAGTTCACAGATACGCAGTATTTT. Amino acid sequence: CASKQWDLQFTDTQYF.

This sequence joins TRBV7-9 and TRBJ1-2, with D uncertain. The CDR3 runs 13 residues. V was cut by 3 bases and J by 4 bases, with 9 bases left in between. The germline V gene encodes CDR1 SEHNR and CDR2 FQNEAQ (reference sequence). The CDR3 bases are TGTGCCAGCAGCTTCGAGATTGTCTATGGCTACACCTTC. Amino acids: CASSFEIVYGYTF.

The J gene is TRBJ1-2, the V gene TRBV7-2; 9 bases line up with TRBD1. The CDR3 length is 16 residues. Germline V gene data show CDR1 as SGHTA and CDR2 as FQGNSA. The ends lost 1 base at V and 6 bases at J; junction bases unmatched: 9. CDR3 bases: TGTGCCAGCAGCTTAGTGGGACAGGGTGGTTTCGATGGCTACACCTTC. Translation gives CASSLVGQGGFDGYTF.

The CDR3 spells CASSVDFPGKRNEQFF. CDR3 DNA sequence: TGTGCCAGCAGTGTGGACTTCCCAGGAAAGAGGAATGAGCAGTTCTTC. The chain links TRBV28 to TRBJ2-1; D is perhaps TRBD2 (5 bases). There are 16 residues in the CDR3. V was shortened by 5 bases and J by 7 bases, with 21 bases between the two germline ends. Germline CDR1 MDHEN, CDR2 SYDVKM.

Points on this clone: Other DNA sequences of this sample code for an identical CDR3. V usage is TRBV18 and J usage is TRBJ1-1; perhaps TRBD1 as D (6 bases). The CDR3 is made up of 14 amino acids. Germline loops: CDR1 KGHSH, CDR2 LQKENI. V lost 2 bases, J lost 2 bases, and 9 bases lay in between. As DNA, the CDR3 is TGTGCCAGCTCACCAGGGGGGCGCAACACTGAAGCTTTCTTT. It specifies CASSPGGRNTEAFF.

The CDR3 DNA reads as TGTGCCAGCAGTACAATAGGGGGACGGGGCTACACCTTC. Translated: CASSTIGGRGYTF. This chain links TRBV27 with TRBJ1-2; the D gene is possibly TRBD1 (6 bases). V lost 5 bases, J lost 8 bases, and 15 bases lay in between. Germline V CDR1 and CDR2: MNHEY, SMNVEV (reference sequence). The CDR3 loop spans 13 amino acids.

V usage is TRBV5-4 and J usage is TRBJ2-7, with TRBD2 matching 14 bases. The V and J ends lost 4 bases and 7 bases, in that order; junction bases with no gene match: 19. This CDR3 is 19 amino acids long. Germline CDR1 is SGHNT and CDR2 is YYREEE (reference sequence). The DNA of the CDR3 is TGTGCCAGCAGCGGAACTGGGACTAGCGGGAGACTCCCCCTTGGTGAGCAGTACTTC. It is translated as CASSGTGTSGRLPLGEQYF.

J is TRBJ2-7 and V is TRBV6-5; 9 nucleotides agree with TRBD1. The junction had 6 bases not matched to a gene; V was cut back by 6 bases and J by 3 bases. CDR1 MNHEY and CDR2 SVGAGI come from the germline V gene. CDR3 length: 14 residues. For the CDR3, the DNA is TGTGCCAGCAGCCGACAGGGGGGTGGCTACGAGCAGTACTTC. It translates to CASSRQGGGYEQYF.

The V gene is TRBV7-9, the J gene TRBJ2-7; perhaps TRBD2 as D (6 bases). Trimming took 1 base from V and 5 from J, leaving 6 bases between them. This CDR3 comprises 12 residues. The germline gives CDR1 SEHNR, CDR2 FQNEAQ (reference sequence). The CDR3 sequence: CASSLVADEQYF. The CDR3 coding sequence is TGTGCCAGCAGCTTAGTAGCGGACGAGCAGTACTTC.

V and J are TRBV4-3 and TRBJ2-7; 11 bases agree with TRBD2. The trim removed 1 base at V and 4 bases at J, leaving 9 bases unmatched. Germline assignment: CDR1 LGHNA and CDR2 YSLEER. This CDR3 region has 17 residues. CDR3 DNA: TGCGCCAGCAGCCAAGTTCATAGCGGGAGGGCCATTTACGAGCAGTACTTC. It specifies CASSQVHSGRAIYEQYF.

The chain has TRBV6-5 and TRBJ1-1, with TRBD1 matching over 9 bases. V lost 4 bases, J lost 4 bases, and 7 bases stayed unmatched. In germline, CDR1 is MNHEY, CDR2 SVGAGI. The CDR3 sequence is 15 residues long. CDR3 protein: CASSFNRDRATEAFF. CDR3 coding DNA: TGTGCCAGCAGTTTCAACCGGGACAGGGCCACTGAAGCTTTCTTT.

This clone was detected once. The chain uses TRBV28 and TRBJ1-3; weak D call: TRBD1 (5 bases). Deletions cut 3 bases from V and 4 bases from J, with 16 bases between. Germline V gene data show CDR1 as MDHEN and CDR2 as SYDVKM. The CDR3 contains 16 residues. For the CDR3, the DNA is TGTGCCAGCAGTTTGTCTCTCGTCAGGGCAGGAAACACCATATATTTT. It specifies CASSLSLVRAGNTIYF.

V is TRBV5-1 and J is TRBJ1-4; no reliable D call. The CDR3 loop spans 15 amino acids. Trimming took off 0 bases at V and 3 bases at J, with 9 bases between the two ends. Germline CDR1 SGHRS, CDR2 YFSETQ. The DNA of the CDR3 is TGCGCCAGCAGCTTGGCCGGGCCGGCTAATGAAAAACTGTTTTTT. It translates to CASSLAGPANEKLFF.

This chain connects TRBV18 to TRBJ2-2; D is perhaps TRBD1 (6 bases). V was clipped by 5 bases and J by 6 bases, with 13 bases between them. Looked up from germline, CDR1 is KGHSH and CDR2 is LQKENI. This CDR3 is built from 14 residues. Written as DNA, the CDR3 is TGTGCCAGCTCATGGCAGGGGTCATCCGGGGAGCTGTTTTTT. Amino acids: CASSWQGSSGELFF.

The chain is built from TRBV4-2 and TRBJ1-2, with D possibly TRBD1 on 5 matching bases. Germline CDR1 is LGHNA and CDR2 is YNFKEQ. The CDR3 has 17 amino acids. Deletions cut 5 bases from V and 4 bases from J, with 23 bases between. The CDR3 DNA sequence: TGTGCCAGCAGCGCCCTCTGGGGCGGAGCCCCTGGCTATGGCTACACCTTC. Translation gives CASSALWGGAPGYGYTF.

The gene calls are TRBV5-1 and TRBJ2-5, with D hard to call. The V gene lost 1 base and the J gene lost 2 bases, with 12 bases spanning the gap. The CDR3 is 15 residues long. The germline gives CDR1 SGHRS, CDR2 YFSETQ. The CDR3 spells CASSLFSPEQETQYF. Written as DNA, the CDR3 is TGCGCCAGCAGCTTGTTTTCGCCAGAACAAGAGACCCAGTACTTC.

The chain couples TRBV15 to TRBJ2-1, with TRBD2 matching 13 bases. The CDR3 is 14 residues long. Germline trimming cut 1 base from V and 15 bases from J; bases unmatched to any gene: 6. Per germline, CDR1 LNHNV and CDR2 YYDKDF (reference sequence). CDR3 in DNA: TGTGCCACCAGCAGAGTTGGACTAGCGGGAGAAGGGTTCTTC. Protein sequence: CATSRVGLAGEGFF. The entire variable domain, with the rest obtained from reference TRBV15 and TRBJ2-1, is as follows: DAMVIQNPRYQVTQFGKPVTLSCSQTLNHNVMYWYQQKSSQAPKLLFHYYDKDFNNEADTPDNFQSRRPNTSFCFLDIRSPGLGDTAMYLCATSRVGLAGEGFFGPGTRLTVL.

This sequence joins TRBV13 and TRBJ1-1; 7 positions agree with TRBD1. The J segment lost 4 bases and the V segment lost 1 base, leaving 6 bases of the junction unmatched. This CDR3 has 15 amino acids. Germline CDR1 reads PRHDT; CDR2 reads FYEKMQ (reference sequence). The CDR3 sequence: CASSLVAGGGTEAFF. CDR3 in DNA: TGTGCCAGCAGCTTAGTAGCAGGGGGGGGCACTGAAGCTTTCTTT.

DNA of the CDR3: TGTGCCAGCAGTTTATCCCAGGGGGCAGGTGCAAACTACGAGCAGTACTTC. As protein: CASSLSQGAGANYEQYF. This chain connects TRBV28 to TRBJ2-7; 8 bases are shared with TRBD1. V dropped 1 base and J dropped 3; count of bases not matched to a gene: 11. Germline assignment: CDR1 MDHEN and CDR2 SYDVKM. This CDR3 contains 17 residues.

About this clone itself: Different DNA sequences within this sample yield the same CDR3. The chain recombines TRBV20-1 with TRBJ2-1; no clear D. Germline V lookup: CDR1 DFQATT, CDR2 SNEGSKA (reference sequence). The V end lost 5 bases, the J end lost 7 bases, and 9 bases lay between the germline ends. The CDR3 loop spans 11 amino acids. The CDR3 bases are TGCAGTGCTTCACGGGCTAATGAGCAGTTCTTC. Its translation: CSASRANEQFF.

The chain joins TRBV28 to TRBJ2-5; 10 bases map to TRBD2. CDR1 is MDHEN, CDR2 SYDVKM, per germline. CDR3 size: 15 residues. The ends lost 5 bases at V and 4 bases at J; junction bases unmatched: 7. As DNA, the CDR3 is TGTGCCAGCAGTGGGAGCGGGAGGGCCGGAGAGACCCAGTACTTC. Amino acid sequence: CASSGSGRAGETQYF.

The J gene is TRBJ1-5, the V gene TRBV28; D not resolved. The CDR3 consists of 12 residues. CDR1 is MDHEN and CDR2 is SYDVKM in the germline V gene. The V end lost 10 bases, the J end lost 3 bases, and 10 bases lay between the germline ends. The CDR3 DNA reads TGTGCCACGGGTCCGGCCAATCAGCCCCAGCATTTT. Encoded protein: CATGPANQPQHF.

The rearrangement uses TRBV11-2 and TRBJ2-5, with 8 bases aligning to TRBD1. The J segment lost 5 bases and the V segment lost 0 bases, leaving 14 bases of the junction unmatched. The CDR3 sequence is 18 residues long. Germline CDR1 SGHAT, CDR2 FQNNGV. The CDR3 here is CASSLDPTGQGAGETQYF. The DNA for the CDR3 is TGTGCCAGCAGCTTAGACCCCACGGGGCAGGGGGCAGGGGAGACCCAGTACTTC.

Note on this clone: Other DNA sequences in the same sample also yield this CDR3. V is TRBV5-8 and J is TRBJ1-4, with 9 bases fitting TRBD1. J gave up 1 base and V 1 base, and 5 bases lay outside the gene matches. The CDR3 consists of 17 residues. Germline values: CDR1 SGHTS, CDR2 YDEGEE. The CDR3 spells CASSLRTGVGTNEKLFF. CDR3 nucleotides: TGTGCCAGCAGCTTGAGGACAGGGGTCGGAACTAATGAAAAACTGTTTTTT.

The chain carries TRBV13 and TRBJ2-7; D is unresolved. The CDR3 covers 14 residues. Germline V gene lookup returns CDR1 PRHDT and CDR2 FYEKMQ (reference sequence). V was cut by 4 bases and J by 5 bases, with 15 bases left in between. CDR3 residues: CASSSSRSSDEQYF. Here the CDR3 DNA reads TGTGCCAGCAGCTCCTCCAGGAGCTCGGACGAGCAGTACTTC.